This T cell receptor beta chain was obtained from a study of blood T cell repertoires in COVID-19. Study-wide background: Samples representing acute and convalescent COVID-19 were sourced from the United States, Italy and Spain. Sample material is recorded as cDNA or gDNA derived from T cells, B-cell-depleted T cells, or PBMCs.

Trimming took off 6 bases at V and 7 bases at J, with 16 bases between the two ends. Germline CDR1 reads MDHEN; CDR2 reads SYDVKM. The CDR3 has 14 amino acids. As handled by the study authors: Amplification from reference gene primers served as the basis for estimated nucleated cell counts. Method: immunoSEQ multiplex PCR; TCRdb's copy keeps in-frame clones and lacks some. V and J calls and clone size come straight from that table; D and trimming were deduced from the DNA. Counted here are approximately 68,000 clones, about 89% occurring once; the ten biggest clones make up less than 15%. Sequenced: peripheral blood. V usage is TRBV28 and J usage is TRBJ1-3; possible D gene TRBD1, 6 bases. The clonotype was recovered from a woman in her sixties with acute or convalescent COVID-19. The CDR3 nucleotides are TGTGCCAGCAGACCCTCGGGACAAACGAACACCATATATTTT. Translation gives CASRPSGQTNTIYF.